Listed below are T cell receptor beta chains from one sample, sequenced in a study of identifying expanded T cells in peripheral blood. Sequencing used immunoSEQ multiplex PCR; TCRdb keeps in-frame clones, though not all of them. Among more than 55,000 clones listed, approximately 89% were seen once. Sequencing was done on a sample of blood. The receptors shown here come from a person aged 18 to 75 in good health. The conserved cysteine and the conserved F or W are not part of the CDR3 here. Each record gives: V gene, CDR3 length, CDR3 protein.

V: TRBV6-4; length: 11; CDR3: ASSRAATGELF
V: TRBV4-2; length: 13; CDR3: ASSHPAPNTGELF
V: TRBV7-9; length: 13; CDR3: ASSTGTNPYNEQF
V: TRBV6-1; length: 14; CDR3: ASSELWPWRGEKLF
V: TRBV6-1; length: 12; CDR3: ASSEVKGDEKLF
V: TRBV18; length: 12; CDR3: ASSPRNGEETQY
V: TRBV30; length: 12; CDR3: AWRGTGNTGELF
V: TRBV27; length: 12; CDR3: ASATTSSYNEQF
V: TRBV10-3; length: 12; CDR3: AISESQQGGEQF
V: TRBV6-4; length: 13; CDR3: ASSPGTGGTDTQY
V: TRBV5-4; length: 16; CDR3: ASSLGSNQRISNSPLH
V: TRBV10-3; length: 15; CDR3: AISEPLAGAAKKTQY
V: TRBV18; length: 13; CDR3: ASSPLAGSTDTQY
V: TRBV7-9; length: 14; CDR3: ASSLRGTGGGGEAF
V: TRBV7-8; length: 13; CDR3: ASSRGAERNSPLH
V: TRBV4-2; length: 13; CDR3: ASSQTQGDYNEQF
V: TRBV6-1; length: 14; CDR3: ASSENLGTGANVLT
V: TRBV10-1; length: 12; CDR3: ASSDGVSGSEQY
V: TRBV10-1; length: 13; CDR3: ASSRFTGQSYEQY
V: TRBV11-2; length: 14; CDR3: ASSFSTSGGEETQY
V: TRBV19; length: 9; CDR3: ASSKLDEQF
V: TRBV9; length: 12; CDR3: ASSAGTVSYEQY
V: TRBV6-5; length: 13; CDR3: ASSSGGGPIEKLF
V: TRBV19; length: 14; CDR3: ASYEVAGGPTGELF
V: TRBV7-3; length: 12; CDR3: ASSPTGGVNGYT
V: TRBV7-6; length: 13; CDR3: ASSLDWGGPYEQY
V: TRBV19; length: 11; CDR3: ASSSGEGGELF
V: TRBV28; length: 13; CDR3: ASSLRQRSDQPQH
V: TRBV6-4; length: 14; CDR3: ASSANGLGSTDTQY
V: TRBV2; length: 11; CDR3: ASSGQGSYGYT
V: TRBV5-8; length: 11; CDR3: ASSPGSSEKLF
V: TRBV6-4; length: 13; CDR3: ASSDSEGGQDTQY
V: TRBV30; length: 12; CDR3: AWSVTGRNYGYT
V: TRBV7-2; length: 12; CDR3: ASSFSVFNEKLF
V: TRBV7-6; length: 13; CDR3: ASSLAGSQLNTIY
V: TRBV6-5; length: 12; CDR3: ASSRGLGSNEQY
V: TRBV10-3; length: 15; CDR3: AITPTLAGGPTGELF
V: TRBV27; length: 11; CDR3: ASSPVGAGELF
V: TRBV6-5; length: 11; CDR3: ASSYSTNTEAF